A single sample gave rise to the 30 T cell receptor beta chains below, sequenced in a study of glioma-infiltrating T cells after dendritic cell vaccination. The data were produced by immunoSEQ multiplex PCR, yet TCRdb's version contains in-frame clones alone and is incomplete. In the table there are tens of thousands of clones, approximately 85% of which are singletons. The sample here was blood, taken before dendritic cell vaccination. The receptors here all came from a human donor with glioblastoma.

The J gene is TRBJ2-7, the V gene TRBV7-2, with 9 bases matching TRBD2. This CDR3 is built from 17 residues. From germline, CDR1 is SGHTA and CDR2 FQGNSA. Trimming took 3 bases from V and 1 from J; bases not matched to a gene: 10. The CDR3 loop is CASSLTMTSGPSYEQYF. The CDR3 DNA reads TGTGCCAGCAGCTTGACTATGACTAGCGGCCCTTCCTACGAGCAGTACTTC.

V is TRBV27 and J is TRBJ2-1, with D unresolved. The germline V gene has CDR1 MNHEY and CDR2 SMNVEV (reference sequence). The CDR3 runs to 15 residues. With 4 bases removed from V and 11 bases from J, the gap between germline ends came to 21 bases. CDR3 residues: CASSSTRARGSQQFF. The CDR3 region has the DNA TGTGCCAGCAGTTCCACACGAGCCCGCGGCTCCCAGCAGTTCTTC.

This chain links TRBV29-1 with TRBJ2-1; 10 nucleotides line up with TRBD2. CDR3 size: 12 residues. Germline lookup yields CDR1 SQVTM and CDR2 ANQGSEA. CDR3 DNA: TGCAGTGCTAGCGGGAGCGGCAATGAGCAGTTCTTC. Its translation is CSASGSGNEQFF.

The chain links TRBV29-1 to TRBJ2-7; TRBD1 matches at 11 bases. J gave up 4 bases and V 7 bases, and 6 bases lay outside the gene matches. Germline CDR1 and CDR2: SQVTM and ANQGSEA. This CDR3 has 13 residues. The CDR3 reads CSAWTGGYYEQYF. The CDR3 nucleotides read TGCAGCGCCTGGACAGGGGGCTATTACGAGCAGTACTTC.

This clone has just one count. The rearrangement joins TRBV7-8 to TRBJ2-3; perhaps TRBD1 as D (6 bases). Germline V CDR1 and CDR2: SGHVS, FQNEAQ. This CDR3 is 14 amino acids long. V lost 1 base and J 1 base, leaving 6 bases between the germline ends. DNA of the CDR3: TGTGCCAGCAGCTTAGACAGGGGCACAGATACGCAGTATTTT. Encoded protein: CASSLDRGTDTQYF.

This clone was detected ten times or more. The V call is TRBV6-1, the J call TRBJ1-1, with D possibly matching TRBD1 (5 bases). Germline lookup yields CDR1 MNHNS and CDR2 SASEGT. V lost 5 bases, J lost 8 bases, and 9 bases lay in between. This CDR3 is built from 11 residues. Written as DNA, the CDR3 is TGTGCCAGCAGTCCGGGACTGGAAGCTTTCTTT. Translating it yields CASSPGLEAFF.

The gene calls are TRBV11-3 and TRBJ1-1; D gene unclear. V lost 0 bases and J 6 bases, leaving 8 bases between the germline ends. The CDR3 loop spans 13 amino acids. Germline lookup yields CDR1 SGHNT and CDR2 YENEEA. The DNA of the CDR3 is TGTGCCAGCAGCTTAGACCTGAGGTCTGAAGCTTTCTTT. Amino acid sequence: CASSLDLRSEAFF.

This chain joins TRBV27 and TRBJ2-7, with D perhaps matching TRBD1 (6 bases). Trimming left V 5 bases short and J 4 bases short, with 12 bases between. The CDR3 is made up of 13 amino acids. The germline V gene has CDR1 MNHEY and CDR2 SMNVEV (reference sequence). The CDR3 sequence: CASSQIQGYEQYF. The CDR3 DNA reads as TGTGCCAGCAGTCAAATCCAGGGGTACGAGCAGTACTTC.

The rearrangement uses TRBV7-3 and TRBJ2-1, with 7 bases aligning to TRBD1. This CDR3 spans 13 amino acids. The germline gives CDR1 SGHTA, CDR2 FQGTGA. J was trimmed by 5 bases and V by 5 bases; bases with no gene match: 3. CDR3 protein: CASSLDRDNEQFF. CDR3 DNA sequence: TGTGCCAGCAGCCTCGACAGGGACAATGAGCAGTTCTTC.

The chain has TRBV5-1 and TRBJ2-1; TRBD2 aligns across 8 bases. The CDR3 has 16 residues. CDR1 SGHRS and CDR2 YFSETQ come from the germline V gene. The ends lost 0 bases at V and 8 bases at J; junction bases unmatched: 10. The CDR3 spells CASSLAGGRKGDEQFF. CDR3 nucleotide sequence: TGCGCCAGCAGCTTGGCGGGCGGGAGGAAAGGGGATGAGCAGTTCTTC. Supplemented by reference TRBV5-1 and TRBJ2-1, the full variable domain reads KAGVTQTPRYLIKTRGQQVTLSCSPISGHRSVSWYQQTPGQGLQFLFEYFSETQRNKGNFPGRFSGRQFSNSRSEMNVSTLELGDSALYLCASSLAGGRKGDEQFFGPGTRLTVL.

This clone was recorded a few times. The chain has TRBV7-9 and TRBJ2-7; 10 bases are a match to TRBD1. J gave up 5 bases and V 5 bases, and 9 bases lay outside the gene matches. CDR1 and CDR2 (germline): SEHNR, FQNEAQ (reference sequence). The CDR3 contains 15 residues. CDR3 nucleotides: TGTGCCAGCAGCCCTACCGGGACAGGGGCCCACGAGCAGTACTTC. Translation: CASSPTGTGAHEQYF.

J is TRBJ1-4 and V is TRBV11-2; tentatively, D is TRBD1 (6 bases). Trimming removed 4 bases at V and 2 bases at J, with 14 bases between. Germline V CDR1 and CDR2: SGHAT, FQNNGV. The CDR3 runs to 16 residues. The CDR3 coding sequence is TGTGCCAGCAGCTGGCTCCCAACAGGGACTAATGAAAAACTGTTTTTT. It yields the protein CASSWLPTGTNEKLFF.

The CDR3 spells CASSQAGQGNYGYTF. The CDR3 nucleotides read TGTGCCAGCAGCCAAGCCGGACAGGGGAACTATGGCTACACCTTC. The chain joins TRBV14 to TRBJ1-2, with TRBD1 identical over 9 bases. The CDR3 spans 15 residues. Germline CDR1 SGHDN, CDR2 FVKESK. The J segment lost 2 bases and the V segment lost 1 base, leaving 2 bases of the junction unmatched.

The V and J genes are TRBV11-2 and TRBJ1-3; D possibly corresponds to TRBD1 (5 bases). Germline V CDR1 and CDR2: SGHAT, FQNNGV. V was shortened by 3 bases and J by 4 bases, with 10 bases between the two germline ends. The CDR3 extends over 14 amino acids. CDR3 sequence (DNA): TGTGCCAGCAGCTTTGGGGGGTACGGAAACACCATATATTTT. The encoded protein is CASSFGGYGNTIYF.

This sequence joins TRBV5-1 and TRBJ2-3; 7 bases align to TRBD2. There are 15 residues in the CDR3. Germline V gene data show CDR1 as SGHRS and CDR2 as YFSETQ. With V trimmed by 4 bases and J by 5 bases, 10 bases remained unmatched. The CDR3, as DNA: TGCGCCAGCAGCCCGAGGACTAGGTTGCGAGATACGCAGTATTTT. This gives the protein CASSPRTRLRDTQYF.

The chain combines TRBV27 with TRBJ2-2, with 10 bases lining up with TRBD2. The germline gives CDR1 MNHEY, CDR2 SMNVEV (reference sequence). The CDR3 has 16 residues. The junction had 7 bases not matched to a gene; V was cut back by 2 bases and J by 7 bases. The DNA of the CDR3 is TGTGCCAGCAGTTTAAGAGCGGGAGGGTATCACGGGGAGCTGTTTTTT. Protein: CASSLRAGGYHGELFF.

This chain uses TRBV28 with TRBJ2-5; the D is unclear. The germline CDR1 and CDR2 sequences are MDHEN and SYDVKM. V gave up 3 bases and J gave up 7 bases, with 9 bases separating them. This CDR3 has 12 residues. The CDR3 here is CASSLEDLTQYF. The CDR3 DNA reads TGTGCCAGCAGTTTGGAAGACTTGACCCAGTACTTC.

This sequence joins TRBV5-6 and TRBJ2-1; 9 bases map to TRBD1. The CDR3 covers 17 residues. Germline CDR1 reads SGHDT; CDR2 reads YYEEEE. After removal of 1 base from V and 7 bases from J, the junction contained 12 bases not matched to a gene. CDR3 loop: CASSLPGQGLLGNEQFF. CDR3 in DNA: TGTGCCAGCAGCTTGCCGGGACAGGGACTTCTGGGGAATGAGCAGTTCTTC. The entire variable domain, with the rest obtained from reference TRBV5-6 and TRBJ2-1, is as follows: DAGVTQSPTHLIKTRGQQVTLRCSPKSGHDTVSWYQQALGQGPQFIFQYYEEEERQRGNFPDRFSGHQFPNYSSELNVNALLLGDSALYLCASSLPGQGLLGNEQFFGPGTRLTVL.

The genes are TRBV28 and TRBJ1-2; the match to TRBD1 covers 8 bases. Looked up from germline, CDR1 is MDHEN and CDR2 is SYDVKM. The CDR3 consists of 16 residues. J lost 0 bases, V lost 10 bases, and 13 bases had no gene match. CDR3 loop: CATTGGVWESNYGYTF. CDR3 coding DNA: TGTGCCACCACAGGGGGGGTATGGGAGTCTAACTATGGCTACACCTTC.

J is TRBJ1-1 and V is TRBV29-1; D may be TRBD1 (6 bases). The CDR3 is 12 amino acids. Trimming stripped 4 bases from V and 5 bases from J, with 11 bases between. Germline assignment: CDR1 SQVTM and CDR2 ANQGSEA. The CDR3 is CSVAQGRTEAFF. CDR3 DNA sequence: TGCAGCGTTGCACAGGGTAGAACTGAAGCTTTCTTT. The variable domain in full, with the rest retrieved from reference TRBV29-1 and TRBJ1-1, is SAVISQKPSRDICQRGTSLTIQCQVDSQVTMMFWYRQQPGQSLTLIATANQGSEATYESGFVIDKFPISRPNLTFSTLTVSNMSPEDSSIYLCSVAQGRTEAFFGQGTRLTVV.

This chain links TRBV5-1 with TRBJ1-2, with a possible D match to TRBD1 (5 bases). CDR1 SGHRS and CDR2 YFSETQ come from the germline V gene. CDR3 length: 14 residues. V was trimmed by 0 bases and J by 2 bases, leaving 8 bases between them. This CDR3 reads CASSLEAGNYGYTF. In nucleotides, the CDR3 is TGCGCCAGCAGCTTGGAGGCAGGGAACTATGGCTACACCTTC. The full variable domain, its missing parts supplied by reference TRBV5-1 and TRBJ1-2, is KAGVTQTPRYLIKTRGQQVTLSCSPISGHRSVSWYQQTPGQGLQFLFEYFSETQRNKGNFPGRFSGRQFSNSRSEMNVSTLELGDSALYLCASSLEAGNYGYTFGSGTRLTVV.

This rearrangement joins TRBV7-9 to TRBJ2-1, with D tentatively TRBD2 (5 bases). V lost 1 base to trimming and J lost 0 bases, with 16 bases between them. The CDR3 is 18 residues long. The germline V gene encodes CDR1 SEHNR and CDR2 FQNEAQ (reference sequence). CDR3 residues: CASSLEPGLTSSYNEQFF. The CDR3 DNA reads TGTGCCAGCAGCTTAGAACCAGGACTGACCAGCTCCTACAATGAGCAGTTCTTC.

The chain combines TRBV30 with TRBJ2-1; D is perhaps TRBD2 (6 bases). Germline lookup yields CDR1 GTSNPN and CDR2 SVGIG (reference sequence). CDR3 length equals 13 residues. V was cut by 0 bases and J by 14 bases, with 17 bases left in between. The CDR3 region is CAWSVVATGEKFF. The CDR3 DNA sequence: TGTGCCTGGAGTGTAGTCGCGACGGGGGAGAAGTTCTTC.

This clone has a handful of counts. V and J are TRBV5-6 and TRBJ2-3; 8 bases are shared with TRBD1. Unmatched junction bases numbered 13, after V lost 4 bases and J lost 6 bases. In germline, CDR1 is SGHDT, CDR2 YYEEEE. CDR3 size: 16 residues. This CDR3 reads CASSGGQGFMKDTQYF. CDR3 sequence (DNA): TGTGCCAGCAGCGGCGGACAGGGTTTTATGAAGGATACGCAGTATTTT.

This clone was seen more than once but under ten times. The chain links TRBV30 to TRBJ1-1; D call uncertain. Deletions cut 5 bases from V and 1 base from J, with 5 bases between. The CDR3 runs 11 residues. The germline V gene encodes CDR1 GTSNPN and CDR2 SVGIG (reference sequence). CDR3 protein: CAWPGNTEAFF. The CDR3 bases are TGTGCCTGGCCAGGGAACACTGAAGCTTTCTTT.

The chain's CDR3 is CASSLSGGGVNEQFF. In DNA, the CDR3 is TGTGCCAGCTCACTCTCTGGAGGGGGCGTGAATGAGCAGTTCTTC. V and J are TRBV18 and TRBJ2-1; a weak D match, TRBD1 (7 bases). Germline CDR1 KGHSH, CDR2 LQKENI. The CDR3 loop spans 15 amino acids. Deletions cut 4 bases from V and 7 bases from J, with 17 bases between.

The rearrangement uses TRBV28 and TRBJ2-1; TRBD2 matches at 10 bases. The CDR3 runs to 20 residues. In germline, CDR1 is MDHEN, CDR2 SYDVKM. The J segment lost 6 bases and the V segment lost 4 bases, leaving 21 bases of the junction unmatched. The chain's CDR3 is CASSSRSTRLAGPSGNEQFF. The CDR3 DNA reads TGTGCCAGCAGTTCTCGCTCGACCAGACTAGCGGGCCCGAGTGGCAATGAGCAGTTCTTC. The complete variable domain, with remaining parts taken from reference TRBV28 and TRBJ2-1, reads DVKVTQSSRYLVKRTGEKVFLECVQDMDHENMFWYRQDPGLGLRLIYFSYDVKMKEKGDIPEGYSVSREKKERFSLILESASTNQTSMYLCASSSRSTRLAGPSGNEQFFGPGTRLTVL.

CDR3 sequence (DNA): TGTGCCAGCAGTTTGTCCTGGGGGCCGAATTCACCCCTCCACTTT. As protein: CASSLSWGPNSPLHF. This chain connects TRBV6-1 to TRBJ1-6, with a possible D match to TRBD1 (6 bases). V dropped 5 bases and J dropped 7 bases, with 15 bases sitting between them. Germline CDR1 reads MNHNS; CDR2 reads SASEGT. The CDR3 extends over 15 amino acids.

The chain joins TRBV19 to TRBJ2-1; the match to TRBD2 covers 10 bases. This CDR3 has 16 amino acids. Losses at the gene ends were 5 bases for V and 12 bases for J; bases not matched to a gene: 16. Germline CDR1 LNHDA, CDR2 SQIVND (reference sequence). CDR3 DNA sequence: TGTGCCAGTAGTCAACTCGCGGCTAGCGGGAGTGCCGGGCAGTTCTTC. The encoded protein is CASSQLAASGSAGQFF.

V usage is TRBV7-2 and J usage is TRBJ2-7; 10 positions match TRBD1. Per germline, CDR1 SGHTA and CDR2 FQGNSA. J was trimmed by 3 bases and V by 0 bases; bases with no gene match: 8. The CDR3 runs 17 residues. CDR3: CASSLAYRDRGDYEQYF. The CDR3 coding sequence is TGTGCCAGCAGCTTAGCGTATAGGGACAGGGGAGACTACGAGCAGTACTTC.